The 26 T cell receptor beta chains presented below share a single source sample, sequenced in a study of cytomegalovirus exposure and HLA in healthy donors. The PCR ran on 60 Vbeta and 13 Jbeta primers. Assay used: immunoSEQ multiplex PCR; TCRdb lists only in-frame clones, some missing. The data contain hundreds of thousands of clones, about 77% of them singletons. Source material: PBMCs. The receptors come from a boy younger than 18 in good health and CMV-seronegative.

The chain couples TRBV30 to TRBJ2-7; tentatively, D is TRBD2 (6 bases). V was pared by 2 bases and J by 2 bases, with 19 bases between. The V gene's germline CDR1 is GTSNPN and CDR2 SVGIG (reference sequence). This CDR3 is built from 16 residues. The CDR3: CAWSRDGGKHAYEQYF. The DNA for the CDR3 is TGTGCCTGGAGTAGAGATGGCGGGAAGCATGCCTACGAGCAGTACTTC.

The chain uses TRBV7-6 and TRBJ2-2, with 10 nucleotides matching TRBD2. The CDR3 is made up of 15 amino acids. V gave up 3 bases and J gave up 4 bases; unmatched junction bases: 2. Germline CDR1 SGHVS, CDR2 FNYEAQ. CDR3 sequence (DNA): TGTGCCAGCAGCTTTGCTAGCGGGGGCACCGGGGAGCTGTTTTTT. It is translated as CASSFASGGTGELFF.

This chain uses TRBV11-2 with TRBJ1-2; D remains ambiguous. Trimming shortened V by 7 bases and J by 2 bases, and 20 bases separated the two germline ends. The CDR3 length is 16 residues. CDR1 is SGHAT, CDR2 FQNNGV, per germline. This CDR3 reads CASILYLGRQNYGYTF. The CDR3 coding sequence is TGTGCCAGCATCCTATACTTGGGCAGACAAAACTATGGCTACACCTTC.

This chain uses TRBV7-2 with TRBJ2-1; TRBD2 matches 11 bases. This CDR3 has 16 residues. With V trimmed by 4 bases and J by 4 bases, 6 bases remained unmatched. The germline V gene has CDR1 SGHTA and CDR2 FQGNSA. DNA of the CDR3: TGTGCCAGCAGCTCCCGACTAGCGGGGCGTTACAATGAGCAGTTCTTC. Encoded protein: CASSSRLAGRYNEQFF.

This clone was seen only once. V is TRBV2 and J is TRBJ2-7, with D possibly being TRBD1 (6 bases). This CDR3 comprises 16 residues. Germline V gene sequence: CDR1 SNHLY, CDR2 FYNNEI. V gave up 0 bases and J gave up 1 base, with 13 bases separating them. DNA of the CDR3: TGTGCCAGCAGTGAAGCGAGGGACATCTGGTCCTACGAGCAGTACTTC. Amino acids: CASSEARDIWSYEQYF.

The chain joins TRBV5-1 to TRBJ1-1; weak D call: TRBD1 (5 bases). The germline V and J ends were trimmed by 0 bases and 4 bases, with 13 bases remaining between them. CDR3 length: 15 amino acids. Germline-derived CDR1 and CDR2 are SGHRS and YFSETQ. This CDR3 is CASSLAALGGTEAFF. DNA for the CDR3: TGCGCCAGCAGCTTGGCCGCGTTGGGGGGCACTGAAGCTTTCTTT.

CDR3 bases: TGTGCCAGCAGCTTGACAGGGGGCTACACCTTC. Encoded protein: CASSLTGGYTF. The J gene is TRBJ1-2, the V gene TRBV11-2; 7 nucleotides agree with TRBD1. Trimming cost V 3 bases and J 8 bases; bases outside gene matches: 0. CDR1 is SGHAT, CDR2 FQNNGV, per germline. The CDR3 is made up of 11 amino acids.

The chain joins TRBV7-9 to TRBJ2-3; D is unclear. Germline CDR1 and CDR2: SEHNR and FQNEAQ (reference sequence). CDR3 length equals 14 residues. V lost 2 bases and J 4 bases, leaving 10 bases between the germline ends. In nucleotides, the CDR3 is TGTGCCAGCAGCTTAACTACGAACGCAGATACGCAGTATTTT. This sequence encodes CASSLTTNADTQYF. The full variable domain, in which reference TRBV7-9 and TRBJ2-3 provide the parts outside the CDR3, is DTGVSQNPRHKITKRGQNVTFRCDPISEHNRLYWYRQTLGQGPEFLTYFQNEAQLEKSRLLSDRFSAERPKGSFSTLEIQRTEQGDSAMYLCASSLTTNADTQYFGPGTRLTVL.

On this clone: An end of the junction does not agree with germline; a read error may underlie this. The chain couples TRBV7-9 to TRBJ1-1; possibly TRBD1 for D (5 bases). Germline V CDR1 and CDR2: SEHNR, FQNEAQ (reference sequence). The CDR3 loop spans 14 amino acids. CDR3 DNA: TGTTCCAGCAGCTCTAGGGGAAAGGGCACTGAAGCTTTCTTT. Translating gives CSSSSRGKGTEAFF. The whole variable domain, remainder taken from reference TRBV7-9 and TRBJ1-1, is DTGVSQNPRHKITKRGQNVTFRCDPISEHNRLYWYRQTLGQGPEFLTYFQNEAQLEKSRLLSDRFSAERPKGSFSTLEIQRTEQGDSAMYLCSSSSRGKGTEAFFGQGTRLTVV.

The J gene is TRBJ1-3, the V gene TRBV5-1, with 10 bases fitting TRBD1. The V gene's germline CDR1 is SGHRS and CDR2 YFSETQ. CDR3 length: 20 amino acids. V dropped 2 bases and J dropped 3; count of bases not matched to a gene: 17. CDR3 loop: CASSFRDRGHRGPYGNTIYF. CDR3 in DNA: TGCGCCAGCAGCTTCCGGGACAGGGGACATCGGGGACCTTATGGAAACACCATATATTTT.

The J gene is TRBJ1-1, the V gene TRBV30; D unresolved. The germline CDR1 and CDR2 sequences are GTSNPN and SVGIG (reference sequence). The CDR3 is 13 residues long. V lost 1 base, J lost 6 bases, and 12 bases lay in between. The CDR3 protein is CAWSGPGQPEAFF. The CDR3 DNA is TGTGCCTGGAGTGGTCCAGGTCAACCTGAAGCTTTCTTT.

The chain recombines TRBV30 with TRBJ1-2, with D unclear. V was pared by 0 bases and J by 2 bases, with 7 bases between. The CDR3 loop spans 13 amino acids. Germline V gives CDR1 GTSNPN, CDR2 SVGIG (reference sequence). This CDR3 is CAWSVEVNYGYTF. DNA of the CDR3: TGTGCCTGGAGTGTGGAGGTAAACTATGGCTACACCTTC.

The rearrangement joins TRBV5-1 to TRBJ2-7; 7 bases align to TRBD1. CDR1 SGHRS and CDR2 YFSETQ come from the germline V gene. Unmatched junction bases numbered 0, after V lost 1 base and J lost 2 bases. The CDR3 totals 13 residues. CDR3 sequence: CASSLQGAYEQYF. Here the CDR3 DNA reads TGCGCCAGCAGCTTGCAGGGGGCCTACGAGCAGTACTTC.

The chain is built from TRBV29-1 and TRBJ2-4; D is ambiguous. The germline V and J ends were trimmed by 6 bases and 0 bases, with 9 bases remaining between them. Germline CDR1 is SQVTM and CDR2 is ANQGSEA. CDR3 length: 13 residues. Here the CDR3 DNA reads TGCAGCGTGGCAGGCCTAGCCAAAAACATTCAGTACTTC. Protein product: CSVAGLAKNIQYF. The variable domain in full, with the rest retrieved from reference TRBV29-1 and TRBJ2-4, is SAVISQKPSRDICQRGTSLTIQCQVDSQVTMMFWYRQQPGQSLTLIATANQGSEATYESGFVIDKFPISRPNLTFSTLTVSNMSPEDSSIYLCSVAGLAKNIQYFGAGTRLSVL.

The chain is built from TRBV11-2 and TRBJ1-2; D remains ambiguous. Trimming shortened V by 1 base and J by 2 bases, and 8 bases separated the two germline ends. The CDR3 length is 14 residues. The germline CDR1 and CDR2 sequences are SGHAT and FQNNGV. Here the CDR3 reads CASSLGWQNYGYTF. CDR3 bases: TGTGCCAGCAGCTTAGGTTGGCAGAACTATGGCTACACCTTC.

About this clone itself: Mismatch with germline at one junction end may stem from a read error. V usage is TRBV7-9 and J usage is TRBJ2-3; the D is unclear. The CDR3 is made up of 16 amino acids. In germline, CDR1 is SEHNR, CDR2 FQNEAQ (reference sequence). The CDR3 here is CSSSFLSSVPTDTQYF. DNA for the CDR3: TGTTCCAGCAGCTTTCTCTCGAGCGTACCCACAGATACGCAGTATTTT.

The chain combines TRBV9 with TRBJ2-1; TRBD2 matches at 7 bases. The CDR3 consists of 14 residues. The germline CDR1 and CDR2 sequences are SGDLS and YYNGEE. The V segment lost 0 bases and the J segment 9 bases; nucleotides outside the gene matches: 6. CDR3 loop: CASSVVEGRGEQFF. CDR3 in DNA: TGTGCCAGCAGCGTAGTCGAGGGGAGGGGTGAGCAGTTCTTC.

The chain is built from TRBV7-9 and TRBJ1-1; D is perhaps TRBD1 (6 bases). The CDR3 runs to 12 residues. Germline V lookup: CDR1 SEHNR, CDR2 FQNEAQ (reference sequence). Trimming shortened V by 6 bases and J by 7 bases, and 12 bases separated the two germline ends. CDR3 nucleotide sequence: TGTGCCAGCAGTTCGGGGGGCGGTGAAGCTTTCTTT. Protein product: CASSSGGGEAFF.

This clone was seen only once. V is TRBV29-1 and J is TRBJ1-2; 8 nucleotides agree with TRBD1. The CDR3 covers 12 residues. With V trimmed by 6 bases and J by 6 bases, 6 bases remained unmatched. CDR1 and CDR2 (germline): SQVTM, ANQGSEA. The chain's CDR3 is CSVTQGQDGYTF. The CDR3 bases are TGCAGCGTCACGCAGGGACAGGATGGCTACACCTTC. The full variable domain, in which reference TRBV29-1 and TRBJ1-2 provide the parts outside the CDR3, is SAVISQKPSRDICQRGTSLTIQCQVDSQVTMMFWYRQQPGQSLTLIATANQGSEATYESGFVIDKFPISRPNLTFSTLTVSNMSPEDSSIYLCSVTQGQDGYTFGSGTRLTVV.

The rearrangement links TRBV15 to TRBJ1-1; D is undetermined. Trimming removed 0 bases from V and 6 bases from J, with 5 bases in between. In germline, CDR1 is LNHNV, CDR2 YYDKDF (reference sequence). This CDR3 has 12 amino acids. The CDR3: CATSRDRAEAFF. The CDR3 DNA sequence: TGTGCCACCAGCAGAGATCGGGCTGAAGCTTTCTTT. The whole variable domain, filled in from reference TRBV15 and TRBJ1-1, reads DAMVIQNPRYQVTQFGKPVTLSCSQTLNHNVMYWYQQKSSQAPKLLFHYYDKDFNNEADTPDNFQSRRPNTSFCFLDIRSPGLGDTAMYLCATSRDRAEAFFGQGTRLTVV.

As concerns this clone: The sample holds other DNA sequences that translate to the same CDR3. The V call is TRBV5-1, the J call TRBJ2-3, with TRBD2 matching 8 bases. CDR1 SGHRS and CDR2 YFSETQ come from the germline V gene. The CDR3 is 14 residues long. J gave up 1 base and V 2 bases, and 0 bases lay outside the gene matches. The CDR3, as DNA: TGCGCCAGCAGCTTCGGGGGGGGCACAGATACGCAGTATTTT. Amino acid sequence: CASSFGGGTDTQYF.

This chain uses TRBV9 with TRBJ2-1, with TRBD1 as a possible D gene (6 bases). Germline lookup yields CDR1 SGDLS and CDR2 YYNGEE. The CDR3 contains 15 residues. Trimming took 0 bases from V and 9 from J, leaving 16 bases between them. Written as DNA, the CDR3 is TGTGCCAGCAGCGTAGTTGGGGGCCGGCTACGTGAGCAGTTCTTC. Amino acid sequence: CASSVVGGRLREQFF.

This rearrangement joins TRBV7-2 to TRBJ2-7, with TRBD2 matching 7 bases. Trimming cost V 5 bases and J 0 bases; bases outside gene matches: 4. Germline CDR1 SGHTA, CDR2 FQGNSA. The CDR3 is made up of 14 amino acids. CDR3 loop: CASSPLAVSYEQYF. For the CDR3, the DNA is TGTGCCAGCAGCCCCCTAGCGGTCTCCTACGAGCAGTACTTC.

This chain links TRBV10-3 with TRBJ1-3, with a possible D match to TRBD1 (5 bases). CDR3 length equals 16 residues. V was pared by 0 bases and J by 0 bases, with 9 bases between. The germline gives CDR1 ENHRY, CDR2 SYGVKD. DNA for the CDR3: TGTGCCATCAGTGAGTCGCGGGGGGACTCTGGAAACACCATATATTTT. This sequence encodes CAISESRGDSGNTIYF.

The chain is built from TRBV5-1 and TRBJ1-3; 7 bases align to TRBD1. This CDR3 comprises 15 residues. Germline CDR1 reads SGHRS; CDR2 reads YFSETQ. V shed 4 bases and J 0 bases; nucleotides not matched to a gene: 4. This chain's CDR3 is CASSPRGTSGNTIYF. The CDR3 region has the DNA TGCGCCAGCAGCCCCAGGGGGACCTCTGGAAACACCATATATTTT.

The gene calls are TRBV28 and TRBJ1-5; possible D gene TRBD1, 6 bases. Germline V gene sequence: CDR1 MDHEN, CDR2 SYDVKM. This CDR3 contains 13 residues. Trimming took off 7 bases at V and 4 bases at J, with 11 bases between the two ends. DNA of the CDR3: TGTGCCAGCAATGACAGGCGGAATCAGCCCCAGCATTTT. Its translation is CASNDRRNQPQHF.